The 5 T cell receptor beta chains reported below all come from one sample, sequenced in a study of CD8 T cells in Susac syndrome. An input of about 0.5 to 1 ug of RNA was subjected to reverse transcription using random hexamers. TCRdb used MiXCR to reprocess the immunoSEQ multiplex PCR reads, holding one entry per CDR3 protein. The profile shows around 200,000 distinct CDR3 sequences, roughly 94% of them singletons. Sample: CD4+ T cells from PBMCs. The receptors come from a human donor with multiple sclerosis.

The chain carries TRBV12-3 or TRBV12-4 and TRBJ1-5, with D unclear. The CDR3 is made up of 14 amino acids. Trimming left V 8 bases short and J 6 bases short, with 17 bases between. CDR3 DNA: TGTGCCAGCGCGTTAGGAAGGGATACTCAGCCCCAGCATTTT. This gives the protein CASALGRDTQPQHF.

This clonotype was seen more than once but under ten times. The chain links TRBV27 to TRBJ1-2; the D is unclear. The germline V gene has CDR1 MNHEY and CDR2 SMNVEV (reference sequence). CDR3 size: 12 residues. With 4 bases removed from V and 8 bases from J, the gap between germline ends came to 11 bases. CDR3: CASSSPGSGYTF. The CDR3 nucleotides are TGTGCCAGCAGTTCACCGGGGAGCGGCTACACCTTC.

The chain employs TRBV20-1 and TRBJ1-3; D unresolved. CDR1 is DFQATT and CDR2 is SNEGSKA in the germline V gene (reference sequence). Trimming took 5 bases from V and 0 from J, leaving 14 bases between them. This CDR3 has 15 amino acids. The CDR3 DNA reads as TGCAGTGCTCAGGACGTCAAGAGCTCTGGAAACACCATATATTTT. The encoded protein is CSAQDVKSSGNTIYF.

The J gene is TRBJ1-1, the V gene TRBV2, with 7 bases fitting TRBD1. The germline gives CDR1 SNHLY, CDR2 FYNNEI. Trimming took 1 base from V and 5 from J; bases not matched to a gene: 1. This CDR3 has 13 amino acids. The CDR3 here is CASSEEQGTEAFF. The CDR3 DNA sequence: TGTGCCAGCAGTGAAGAACAGGGGACTGAAGCTTTCTTT.

The chain uses TRBV2 and TRBJ2-1; D uncertain. This CDR3 has 12 residues. Germline V gene data show CDR1 as SNHLY and CDR2 as FYNNEI. V gave up 4 bases and J gave up 9 bases, with 10 bases separating them. Here the CDR3 reads CASSGLSIEQFF. CDR3 nucleotides: TGTGCCAGCAGTGGTCTGAGTATTGAGCAGTTCTTC.